This TCR beta chain comes out of a study of cytomegalovirus exposure and HLA in healthy donors. For this clone: What it recognizes is unknown.

These donors were members of the approximately 110-subject validation cohort, a group separate from the approximately 670-subject first cohort. Assay: immunoSEQ multiplex PCR; the TCRdb copy retains only in-frame clones and omits some. The sample lists roughly 250,000 clones, about 90% occurring once. CDR1 is MGHRA and CDR2 is YSYEKL in the germline V gene. The length of the CDR3 is 15 residues. The J segment lost 2 bases and the V segment lost 3 bases, leaving 6 bases of the junction unmatched. Overall study findings and caveats: Generally TCR sequences proved uncommon, though certain public TCRs appeared in numerous donors. Listed as cytomegalovirus-associated were 150 to 200 TCR beta chains.

The V call is TRBV4-1, the J call TRBJ2-7; TRBD1 matches at 8 bases. The clonotype originates from a woman in her 30s in good health and CMV-seropositive. Sequenced input: PBMCs. CDR3 sequence: CASSHSDRGTYEQYF. The DNA of the CDR3 is TGCGCCAGCAGCCATTCCGACAGGGGTACCTACGAGCAGTACTTC.